Sequencing of this TCR beta chain was carried out in a study of shared clonotypes between healthy human individuals. Study-wide context: For every donor, three CD4 naive, three CD4 memory, two CD8 naive and one CD8 memory plates were used.

Sequencing was performed with immunoSEQ multiplex PCR; in TCRdb, only in-frame clones are kept and a portion is missing. Among more than 400,000 clones listed, around 95% were seen once. The CDR3 covers 15 residues. Germline V gives CDR1 SGHNT, CDR2 YYREEE (reference sequence). Between the trimmed V and J ends, which lost 2 bases and 7 bases, there was a span of 15 bases. This TCR came from a woman in her thirties in good health. The gene calls are TRBV5-4 and TRBJ2-2, with D maybe TRBD2 (5 bases). Sequencing input: naive CD4+ T cells sorted from blood. Specified subset: CD45RA+ positively selected. CDR3 region: CASSLRGPGIGELFF. CDR3 nucleotides: TGTGCCAGCAGCTTAAGAGGGCCGGGGATCGGGGAGCTGTTTTTT.